The rows below give T cell receptor beta chains drawn from one sample of a study of cytomegalovirus exposure and HLA in healthy donors. Assay: immunoSEQ multiplex PCR; the TCRdb copy retains only in-frame clones and omits some. In the table there are 150,000 to 200,000 clones, 76% of which are singletons. Sequences were obtained from PBMCs. All receptors come from a female donor in good health and CMV-seronegative. Both conserved end residues are part of each CDR3. A D gene is named only where the DNA matches it firmly. Clone size is not always given. Where it is, it says once, few, many or a class for expanded clones.

CDR3 | DNA | V | D | J | size
CASSPGTGVAEAFF | TGTGCCAGCAGTCCCGGGACAGGGGTGGCTGAAGCTTTCTTT | TRBV27 | TRBD1 | TRBJ1-1 | few
CASSSQGSSGANVLTF | TGTGCCAGCAGCTCGCAGGGGAGCTCTGGGGCCAACGTCCTGACTTTC | TRBV4-2 | NA | TRBJ2-6 | once
CASSLTVGTAGDNSPLHF | TGTGCCAGCAGCTTAACGGTCGGGACAGCGGGGGATAATTCACCCCTCCACTTT | TRBV7-9 | TRBD1 | TRBJ1-6 | NA
CASSLPRLAGGEQYF | TGTGCCAGCAGCTTACCCAGACTAGCGGGGGGGGAGCAGTACTTC | TRBV11-2 | TRBD2 | TRBJ2-7 | NA
CASSFGGGGETQYF | TGTGCCAGCAGCTTCGGCGGGGGTGGGGAGACCCAGTACTTC | TRBV7-3 | TRBD2 | TRBJ2-5 | NA
CSVAPSGDTQYF | TGCAGCGTTGCCCCGAGTGGAGATACGCAGTATTTT | TRBV29-1 | NA | TRBJ2-3 | few
CASSRGISNEQFF | TGTGCCAGCAGCCGGGGAATATCAAATGAGCAGTTCTTC | TRBV5-4 | NA | TRBJ2-1 | few
CASSQDRQSGTQYF | TGCGCCAGCAGCCAAGATCGCCAGTCTGGTACGCAGTATTTT | TRBV4-3 | NA | TRBJ2-3 | NA
CASSYARRGSYEQYF | TGTGCCAGCAGTTACGCGAGGCGGGGCTCCTACGAGCAGTACTTC | TRBV6-6 | NA | TRBJ2-7 | NA
CASRGGNQPQHF | TGTGCCAGCAGAGGGGGCAATCAGCCCCAGCATTTT | TRBV27 | NA | TRBJ1-5 | NA
CASSEAGAYNEQFF | TGTGCCAGCAGTGAAGCGGGAGCCTACAATGAGCAGTTCTTC | TRBV25-1 | TRBD2 | TRBJ2-1 | NA
CASSLDGRGSPLHF | TGTGCCAGCAGCTTAGACGGGAGGGGTTCACCCCTCCACTTT | TRBV5-6 | NA | TRBJ1-6 | NA
CASSDRASGPTGELFF | TGTGCCAGCAGTGACCGGGCTAGCGGTCCCACCGGGGAGCTGTTTTTT | TRBV2 | TRBD2 | TRBJ2-2 | NA
CASSPGTKGGETQYF | TGTGCCAGCAGTCCCGGGACAAAAGGGGGAGAGACCCAGTACTTC | TRBV7-9 | NA | TRBJ2-5 | NA
CASSISGTGFNQPQHF | TGTGCCAGTAGTATTTCCGGGACAGGATTCAATCAGCCCCAGCATTTT | TRBV19 | TRBD1 | TRBJ1-5 | NA
CSVEVRAGTEAFF | TGCAGCGTTGAGGTCCGGGCGGGCACTGAAGCTTTCTTT | TRBV29-1 | NA | TRBJ1-1 | NA
CASSYFGENYGYTF | TGTGCCAGCAGTTATTTCGGGGAAAACTATGGCTACACCTTC | TRBV6-5 | NA | TRBJ1-2 | NA
CASSLATGGSEQFF | TGCGCCAGCAGCTTGGCAACGGGAGGCAGTGAGCAGTTCTTC | TRBV5-1 | TRBD2 | TRBJ2-1 | NA
CASSWGRSGANVLTF | TGTGCCAGCAGTTGGGGCAGGTCTGGGGCCAACGTCCTGACTTTC | TRBV6-5 | NA | TRBJ2-6 | NA
CASSLGLLLRAEQFF | TGTGCCAGCAGCTTGGGACTCCTGCTTCGGGCTGAGCAGTTCTTC | TRBV11-2 | NA | TRBJ2-1 | NA
CASSHAGGSGSPLHF | TGTGCCAGCAGCCACGCTGGGGGGTCCGGTTCACCCCTCCACTTT | TRBV6-6 | NA | TRBJ1-6 | NA
CASSPGGLLYTDTQYF | TGTGCCAGCAGCCCTGGCGGGCTATTGTACACAGATACGCAGTATTTT | TRBV6-6 | NA | TRBJ2-3 | NA
CASSMGSGADTQYF | TGTGCCAGTAGTATGGGGTCGGGAGCGGATACGCAGTATTTT | TRBV19 | NA | TRBJ2-3 | NA
CASSIREAYGYTF | TGTGCCAGCAGTATCAGGGAGGCCTATGGCTACACCTTC | TRBV28 | NA | TRBJ1-2 | NA
CASRYTPGQGAEQYF | TGTGCCAGCAGATATACTCCGGGACAGGGGGCCGAGCAGTACTTC | TRBV6-1 | TRBD1 | TRBJ2-7 | NA
CSVPTTRVQHF | TGCAGTGTACCAACCACCCGCGTCCAGCATTTT | TRBV20-1 | NA | TRBJ1-5 | NA
CASSTFGQAYEQYF | TGTGCCAGTAGTACCTTCGGACAGGCTTACGAGCAGTACTTC | TRBV19 | TRBD1 | TRBJ2-7 | few
CASSAGQGAYEQYF | TGTGCCAGCAGCGCGGGACAGGGAGCCTACGAGCAGTACTTC | TRBV5-4 | TRBD1 | TRBJ2-7 | NA
CASSTPRATGTETQYF | TGTGCCAGCAGCACCCCCCGGGCTACAGGGACAGAGACCCAGTACTTC | TRBV21-1 | NA | TRBJ2-5 | NA
CASSSDTSGRTQTQYF | TGTGCCAGCAGTTCCGATACTAGCGGGAGGACCCAGACCCAGTACTTC | TRBV28 | TRBD2 | TRBJ2-5 | NA
CAWRLSGANVLTF | TGTGCCTGGAGGTTATCTGGGGCCAACGTCCTGACTTTC | TRBV30 | NA | TRBJ2-6 | NA
CASSRGQGGSPLHF | TGTGCCAGCAGCAGGGGACAGGGAGGTTCACCCCTCCACTTT | TRBV7-9 | TRBD1 | TRBJ1-6 | NA
CASSQDPAGGQETQYF | TGCGCCAGCAGCCAAGATCCAGCGGGGGGGCAGGAGACCCAGTACTTC | TRBV4-3 | TRBD2 | TRBJ2-5 | NA
CATRTGDSPLHF | TGTGCCACCAGGACAGGTGATTCACCCCTCCACTTT | TRBV10-3 | TRBD1 | TRBJ1-6 | NA
CASSVSYEQYF | TGTGCCAGCAGCGTTTCCTACGAGCAGTACTTC | TRBV11-2 | NA | TRBJ2-7 | NA
CASSFRSNPRLSF | TGTGCCAGCAGCTTCAGATCAAACCCCCGCCTCTCATTC | TRBV5-6 | NA | TRBJ2-7 | few
CASSSTSNSNQPQHF | TGTGCCAGCAGCTCCACCAGTAATAGCAATCAGCCCCAGCATTTT | TRBV7-9 | NA | TRBJ1-5 | NA
CAISGTGGGYSNQPQHF | TGTGCCATCAGTGGGACAGGGGGCGGGTATAGCAATCAGCCCCAGCATTTT | TRBV10-3 | TRBD1 | TRBJ1-5 | few
CASSLTAGGPPQFF | TGCGCCAGCAGCTTGACGGCGGGGGGGCCCCCGCAGTTCTTC | TRBV5-1 | TRBD2 | TRBJ2-1 | NA
CAWRFAGNTGELFF | TGTGCCTGGAGATTCGCAGGGAACACCGGGGAGCTGTTTTTT | TRBV30 | NA | TRBJ2-2 | once
CASSSKTGVGSGNTIYF | TGTGCCAGCTCGTCTAAAACGGGGGTCGGCTCTGGAAACACCATATATTTT | TRBV18 | NA | TRBJ1-3 | NA
CASSRWDSSMETQYF | TGTGCCAGCAGCCGGTGGGACAGCTCAATGGAGACCCAGTACTTC | TRBV5-6 | TRBD1 | TRBJ2-5 | NA
CASSLVGTRSSGANGLTF | TGTGCCAGCAGCTTGGTAGGTACCCGGAGCTCTGGGGCCAACGGCCTGACTTTC | TRBV5-4 | NA | TRBJ2-6 | few
CASSAIVGRTDTQYF | TGTGCCAGCAGCGCGATAGTGGGGAGGACAGATACGCAGTATTTT | TRBV9 | NA | TRBJ2-3 | NA
CAWRWGREQFF | TGTGCCTGGAGATGGGGGCGAGAGCAGTTCTTC | TRBV30 | NA | TRBJ2-1 | NA
CASSLAARSFGGQPQHF | TGTGCCAGCAGCTTAGCTGCCAGATCTTTCGGGGGTCAGCCCCAGCATTTT | TRBV7-8 | NA | TRBJ1-5 | NA
CASSIGIAGPQETQYF | TGTGCCAGTAGTATCGGAATAGCGGGCCCCCAAGAGACCCAGTACTTC | TRBV19 | TRBD2 | TRBJ2-5 | NA
CASKRDRGDETQYF | TGTGCCAGCAAAAGGGACAGGGGAGACGAGACCCAGTACTTC | TRBV27 | TRBD1 | TRBJ2-5 | NA
CASSFTRLAITYEQYF | TGTGCCAGCAGCTTTACCCGACTAGCTATTACCTACGAGCAGTACTTC | TRBV7-2 | TRBD2 | TRBJ2-7 | few
CASNPRVGSDQETQYF | TGTGCCAGCAATCCGCGGGTCGGCAGTGACCAAGAGACCCAGTACTTC | TRBV6-6 | NA | TRBJ2-5 | once